This paragraph covers one TCR beta chain sequence. This clonotype was picked up many times. The target of this receptor is not known. No base-level quality is on record; no much larger clone is a single base apart. This entry belongs to a study of CD8 T cells in ankylosing spondylitis (TCRdb year 2017). With respect to the entire study: The study profiled T cell receptor beta repertoires in healthy donors and ankylosing spondylitis patients to find disease-linked TCR variants. The full study cohort was made up of roughly 25 ankylosing spondylitis patients and roughly 100 healthy donors. Samples of peripheral blood were taken, and for ankylosing spondylitis patients, synovial fluid was collected as well. The paper as a whole reports these results and caveats: The disease-linked clones were reported to be significantly enriched in matched synovial fluid samples from ankylosing spondylitis patients. Some of the motif variants had been reported before in the synovial fluid and blood of reactive arthritis patients, a finding that suggests common disease-initiation mechanisms. The disease-linked clones had a CD8+ phenotype and were found at relatively low frequencies in peripheral blood. A TCR beta motif made up of several highly homologous amino acid variants appeared to be characteristic of blood from ankylosing spondylitis patients.

Looking up the germline V gene (reference sequence) yields CDR1 SEHNR and CDR2 FQNEAQ. A distance of 6 bases separates the germline ends of V and J, which lose 1 base and 2 bases respectively. Counted from cysteine to phenylalanine, this CDR3 has 15 amino acids. Here the CDR3 DNA is all that survives: 45 bases in frame from base 1. This sample was sequenced with an Illumina HiSeq 2500. Quantitative 5'-RACE with molecular barcodes was used to prepare TCR beta libraries. Per the authors' processing: To identify disease-linked TCR variants, a new computational method was used, one built on a probabilistic model of VDJ rearrangement. Through fastp at Q25 and MiXCR, TCRdb rebuilt clones from the public reads, retaining in-frame beta chains. Records with the same CDR3 protein are collapsed into one entry carrying the most frequent genes and DNA. The V and J calls reflect TCRdb's pipeline rather than the authors' work. The table for this sample lists roughly 490,000 distinct CDR3 sequences; about 5.4% of them were counted only once. Around 3.6% of the sample comes from the top ten.

This TCR was sampled from a male donor with ankylosing spondylitis. Sequencing was carried out using blood, either unsorted or a sorted T cell fraction (not recorded which). The chain employs TRBV7-9 and TRBJ2-6; the D gene identity is not certain. The sequenced DNA is TGTGCCAGCAGCTTAGGCGTAACTGGGGCCAACGTCCTGACTTTC. Its translation reads: CASSLGVTGANVLTF.